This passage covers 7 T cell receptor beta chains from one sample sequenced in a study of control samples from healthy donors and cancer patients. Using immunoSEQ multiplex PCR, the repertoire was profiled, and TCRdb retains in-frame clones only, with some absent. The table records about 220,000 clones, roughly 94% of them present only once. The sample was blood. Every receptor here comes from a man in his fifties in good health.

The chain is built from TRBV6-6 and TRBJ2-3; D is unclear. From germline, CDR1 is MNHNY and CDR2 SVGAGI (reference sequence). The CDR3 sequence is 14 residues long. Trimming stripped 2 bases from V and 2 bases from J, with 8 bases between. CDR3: CASSYNKDTDTQYF. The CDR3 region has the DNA TGTGCCAGCAGTTACAATAAAGACACAGATACGCAGTATTTT.

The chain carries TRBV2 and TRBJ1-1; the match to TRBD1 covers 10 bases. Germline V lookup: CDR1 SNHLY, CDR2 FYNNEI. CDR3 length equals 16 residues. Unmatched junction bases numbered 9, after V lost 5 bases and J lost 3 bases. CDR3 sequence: CASSTRQGAIDTEAFF. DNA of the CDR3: TGTGCCAGCAGTACTAGACAGGGGGCGATTGACACTGAAGCTTTCTTT.

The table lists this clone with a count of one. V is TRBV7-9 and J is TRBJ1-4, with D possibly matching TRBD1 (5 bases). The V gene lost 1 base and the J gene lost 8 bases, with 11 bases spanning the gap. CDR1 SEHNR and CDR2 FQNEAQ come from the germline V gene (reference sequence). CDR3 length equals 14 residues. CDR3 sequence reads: CASSLGRGGEKLFF. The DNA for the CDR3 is TGTGCCAGCAGCTTAGGAAGGGGAGGCGAAAAACTGTTTTTT.

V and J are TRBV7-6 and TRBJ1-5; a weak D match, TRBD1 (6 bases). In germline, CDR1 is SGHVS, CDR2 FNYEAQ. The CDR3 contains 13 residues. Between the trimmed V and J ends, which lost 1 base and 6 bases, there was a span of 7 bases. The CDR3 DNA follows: TGTGCCAGCAGCTTAGAAGGGGGTCAGCCCCAGCATTTT. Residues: CASSLEGGQPQHF. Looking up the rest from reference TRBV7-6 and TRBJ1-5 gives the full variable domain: GAGVSQSPRYKVTKRGQDVALRCDPISGHVSLYWYRQALGQGPEFLTYFNYEAQQDKSGLPNDRFSAERPEGSISTLTIQRTEQRDSAMYRCASSLEGGQPQHFGDGTRLSIL.

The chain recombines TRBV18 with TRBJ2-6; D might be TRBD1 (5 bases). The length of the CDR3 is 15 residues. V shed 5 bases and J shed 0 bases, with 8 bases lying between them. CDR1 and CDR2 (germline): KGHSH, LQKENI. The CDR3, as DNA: TGTGCCAGCTCAAGACAGACCTCTGGGGCCAACGTCCTGACTTTC. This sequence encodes CASSRQTSGANVLTF.

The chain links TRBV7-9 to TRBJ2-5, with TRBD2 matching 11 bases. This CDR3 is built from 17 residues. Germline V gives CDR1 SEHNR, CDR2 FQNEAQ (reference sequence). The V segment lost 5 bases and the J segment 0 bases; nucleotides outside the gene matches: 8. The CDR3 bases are TGTGCCAGCAGCCCTGGGATAGCGGGGGGGTACCAAGAGACCCAGTACTTC. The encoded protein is CASSPGIAGGYQETQYF.

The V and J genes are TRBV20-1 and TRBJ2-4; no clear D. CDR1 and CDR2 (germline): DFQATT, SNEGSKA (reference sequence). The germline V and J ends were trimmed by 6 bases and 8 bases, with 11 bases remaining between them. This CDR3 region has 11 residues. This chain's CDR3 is CSAERTDIQYF. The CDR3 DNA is TGCAGTGCGGAAAGGACGGACATTCAGTACTTC.